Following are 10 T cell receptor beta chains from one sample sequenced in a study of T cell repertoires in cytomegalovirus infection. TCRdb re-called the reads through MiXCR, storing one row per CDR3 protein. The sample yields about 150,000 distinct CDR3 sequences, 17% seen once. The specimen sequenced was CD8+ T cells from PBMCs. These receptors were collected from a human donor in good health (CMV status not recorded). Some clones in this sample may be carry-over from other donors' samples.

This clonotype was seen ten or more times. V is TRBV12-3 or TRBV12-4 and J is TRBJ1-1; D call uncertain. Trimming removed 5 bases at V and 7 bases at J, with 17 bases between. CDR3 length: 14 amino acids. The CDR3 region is CASSGRYLGFEAFF. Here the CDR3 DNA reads TGTGCCAGCAGTGGAAGATACTTGGGATTTGAAGCTTTCTTT.

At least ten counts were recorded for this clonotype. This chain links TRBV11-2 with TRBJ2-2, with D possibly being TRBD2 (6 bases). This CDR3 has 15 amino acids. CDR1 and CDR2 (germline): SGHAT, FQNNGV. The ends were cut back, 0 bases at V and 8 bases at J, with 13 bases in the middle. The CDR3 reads CASSLDLADRGELFF. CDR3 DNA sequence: TGTGCCAGCAGCTTAGACTTAGCGGACCGGGGGGAGCTGTTTTTT.

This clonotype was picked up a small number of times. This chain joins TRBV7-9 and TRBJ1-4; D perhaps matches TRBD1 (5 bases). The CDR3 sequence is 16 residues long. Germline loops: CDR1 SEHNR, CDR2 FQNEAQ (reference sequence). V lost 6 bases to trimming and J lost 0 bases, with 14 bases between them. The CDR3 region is CASSSNKGTTNEKLFF. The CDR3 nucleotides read TGTGCCAGCAGTTCCAATAAGGGGACAACTAATGAAAAACTGTTTTTT. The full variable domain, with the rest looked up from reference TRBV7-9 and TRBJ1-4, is DTGVSQNPRHKITKRGQNVTFRCDPISEHNRLYWYRQTLGQGPEFLTYFQNEAQLEKSRLLSDRFSAERPKGSFSTLEIQRTEQGDSAMYLCASSSNKGTTNEKLFFGSGTQLSVL.

CDR3 loop: CASSLKTGSVRELFF. CDR3 in DNA: TGTGCCAGCAGCTTAAAAACCGGATCTGTGAGGGAGCTGTTTTTT. The V call is TRBV7-8, the J call TRBJ2-2; D gene uncertain. CDR1 and CDR2 from the germline V gene are SGHVS and FQNEAQ. The CDR3 is 15 residues long. V lost 2 bases to trimming and J lost 9 bases, with 16 bases between them.

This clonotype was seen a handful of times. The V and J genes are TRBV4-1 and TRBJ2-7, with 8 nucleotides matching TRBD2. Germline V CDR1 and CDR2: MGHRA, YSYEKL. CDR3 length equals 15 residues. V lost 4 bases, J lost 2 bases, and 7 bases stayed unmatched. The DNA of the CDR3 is TGCGCCAGCAGCCCCCGAGGTAGCGGGGCCTACGAGCAGTACTTC. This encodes CASSPRGSGAYEQYF.

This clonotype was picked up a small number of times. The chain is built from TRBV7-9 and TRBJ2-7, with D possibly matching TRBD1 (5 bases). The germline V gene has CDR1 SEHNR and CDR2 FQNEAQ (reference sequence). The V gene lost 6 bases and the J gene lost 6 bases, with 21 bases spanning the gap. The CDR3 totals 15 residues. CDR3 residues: CASSRTGLGRGEQYF. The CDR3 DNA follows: TGTGCCAGCAGTCGCACTGGGCTAGGAAGGGGCGAGCAGTACTTC.

CDR3 amino acids: CASSPRTRSGNTIYF. Here the CDR3 DNA reads TGTGCCAGCAGCCCCCGGACGCGCTCTGGAAACACCATATATTTT. The chain employs TRBV7-8 and TRBJ1-3; no reliable D call. The CDR3 contains 15 residues. Germline CDR1 SGHVS, CDR2 FQNEAQ. The V and J ends lost 5 bases and 0 bases respectively, with 11 bases between them.

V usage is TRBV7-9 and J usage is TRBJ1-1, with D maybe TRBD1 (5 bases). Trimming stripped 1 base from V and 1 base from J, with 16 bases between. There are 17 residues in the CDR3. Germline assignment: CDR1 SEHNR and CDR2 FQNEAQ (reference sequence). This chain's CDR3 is CASSLGSIQASNTEAFF. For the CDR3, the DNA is TGTGCCAGCAGCTTAGGGTCGATACAGGCCTCGAACACTGAAGCTTTCTTT.

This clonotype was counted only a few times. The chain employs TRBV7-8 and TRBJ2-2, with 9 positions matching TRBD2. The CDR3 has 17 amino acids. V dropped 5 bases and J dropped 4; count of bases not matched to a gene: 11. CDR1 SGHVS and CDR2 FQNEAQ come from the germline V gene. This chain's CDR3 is CASSPILAGWPTGELFF. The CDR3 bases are TGTGCCAGCAGCCCCATCCTAGCGGGATGGCCCACCGGGGAGCTGTTTTTT.

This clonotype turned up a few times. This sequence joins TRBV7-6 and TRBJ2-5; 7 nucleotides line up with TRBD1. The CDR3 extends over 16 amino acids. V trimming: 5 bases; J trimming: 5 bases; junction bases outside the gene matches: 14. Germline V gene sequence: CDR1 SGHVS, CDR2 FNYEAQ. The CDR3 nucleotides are TGTGCCAGCAGCCAACGATCGAAGGGGGCTCGGGAGACCCAGTACTTC. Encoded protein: CASSQRSKGARETQYF.